This TCR beta chain was sequenced in a study of glioma-infiltrating T cells. Notes on the study in general: CDR3 overlap between tissue and blood was very small. Above-expected tissue-blood divergence occurred in all gliomas, most in low-grade ones.

Amplification of TCR alpha and beta CDR3 regions from RNA used iRepertoire nested multiplex PCR. TCRdb fed the multiplex PCR reads into MiXCR, producing one record per CDR3 protein. The sample contains about 93,000 distinct CDR3 sequences, around 37% of which appear only once. Trimming left V 7 bases short and J 0 bases short, with 6 bases between. The CDR3 length is 12 residues. Germline V gene lookup returns CDR1 SGHNT and CDR2 YENEEA. This clonotype was seen repeatedly, ten times or more. Its target is unknown. The receptor was derived from a human donor with low-grade glioma or glioblastoma, undergoing nonglioma brain surgery, or in good health (not recorded which). The rearrangement joins TRBV11-3 to TRBJ1-1, with no clear D. Sequenced sample: glioma tissue, nonneoplastic brain tissue, or PBMCs (not recorded which). This CDR3 is CASNPMNTEAFF. The CDR3 nucleotides are TGTGCCAGCAACCCAATGAACACTGAAGCTTTCTTT. The full variable domain, in which reference TRBV11-3 and TRBJ1-1 provide the parts outside the CDR3, is EAGVVQSPRYKIIEKKQPVAFWCNPISGHNTLYWYLQNLGQGPELLIRYENEEAVDDSQLPKDRFSAERLKGVDSTLKIQPAELGDSAVYLCASNPMNTEAFFGQGTRLTVV.